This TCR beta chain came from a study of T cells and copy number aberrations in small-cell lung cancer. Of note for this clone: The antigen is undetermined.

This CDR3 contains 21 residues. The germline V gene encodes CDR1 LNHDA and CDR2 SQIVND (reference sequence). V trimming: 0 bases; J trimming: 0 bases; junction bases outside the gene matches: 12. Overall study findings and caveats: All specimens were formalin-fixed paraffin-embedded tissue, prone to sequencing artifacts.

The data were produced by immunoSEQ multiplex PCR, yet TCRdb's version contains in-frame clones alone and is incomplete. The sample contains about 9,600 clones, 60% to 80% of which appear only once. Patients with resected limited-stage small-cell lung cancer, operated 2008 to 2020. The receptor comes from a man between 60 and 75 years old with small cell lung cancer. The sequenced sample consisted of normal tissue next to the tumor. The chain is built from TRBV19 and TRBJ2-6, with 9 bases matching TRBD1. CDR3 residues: CASSIDGPRTGVGSGANVLTF. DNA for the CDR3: TGTGCCAGTAGTATAGATGGGCCCCGGACAGGGGTCGGCTCTGGGGCCAACGTCCTGACTTTC.